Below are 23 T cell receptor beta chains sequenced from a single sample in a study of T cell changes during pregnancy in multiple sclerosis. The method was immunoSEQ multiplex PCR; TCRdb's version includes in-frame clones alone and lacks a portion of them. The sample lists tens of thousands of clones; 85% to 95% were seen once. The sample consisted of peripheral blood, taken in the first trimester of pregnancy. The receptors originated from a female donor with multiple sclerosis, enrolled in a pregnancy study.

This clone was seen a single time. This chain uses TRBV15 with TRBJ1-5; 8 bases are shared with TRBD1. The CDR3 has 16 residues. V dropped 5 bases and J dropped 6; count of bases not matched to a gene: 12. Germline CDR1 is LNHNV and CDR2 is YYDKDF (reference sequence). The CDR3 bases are TGTGCCACCAGCCCCCATGCAACAGGGGGGGGTCAGCCCCAGCATTTT. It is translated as CATSPHATGGGQPQHF.

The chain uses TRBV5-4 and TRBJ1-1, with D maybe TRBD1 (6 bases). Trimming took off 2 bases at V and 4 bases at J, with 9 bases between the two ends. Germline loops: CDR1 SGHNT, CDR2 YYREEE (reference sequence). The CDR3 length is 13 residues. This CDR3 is CASSLTGITEAFF. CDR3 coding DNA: TGTGCCAGCAGCTTAACAGGGATCACTGAAGCTTTCTTT.

This CDR3 is CASSLWRGGQPQHF. The CDR3 DNA follows: TGTGCCAGCAGTTTATGGAGGGGTGGGCAGCCCCAGCATTTT. V usage is TRBV27 and J usage is TRBJ1-5; a weak D match, TRBD1 (5 bases). The CDR3 contains 14 residues. CDR1 MNHEY and CDR2 SMNVEV come from the germline V gene (reference sequence). Trimming left V 1 base short and J 7 bases short, with 11 bases between.

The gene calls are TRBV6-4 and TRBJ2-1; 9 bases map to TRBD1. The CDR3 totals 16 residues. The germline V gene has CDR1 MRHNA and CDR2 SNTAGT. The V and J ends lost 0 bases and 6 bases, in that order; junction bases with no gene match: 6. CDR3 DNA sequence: TGTGCCAGCAGTGACTCTCCGGGACAGGGTAGCAATGAGCAGTTCTTC. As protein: CASSDSPGQGSNEQFF.

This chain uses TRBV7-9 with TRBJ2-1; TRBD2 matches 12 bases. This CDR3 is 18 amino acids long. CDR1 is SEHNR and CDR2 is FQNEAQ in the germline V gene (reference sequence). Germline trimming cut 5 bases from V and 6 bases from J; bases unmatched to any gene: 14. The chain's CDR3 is CASSPGEALAGGGNEQFF. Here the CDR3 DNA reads TGTGCCAGCAGCCCGGGGGAGGCACTAGCGGGGGGCGGCAATGAGCAGTTCTTC.

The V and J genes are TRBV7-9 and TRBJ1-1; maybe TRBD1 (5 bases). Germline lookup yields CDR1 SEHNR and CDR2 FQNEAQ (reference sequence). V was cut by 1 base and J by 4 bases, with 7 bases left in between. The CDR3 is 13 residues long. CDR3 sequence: CASSLDGGTEAFF. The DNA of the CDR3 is TGTGCCAGCAGCTTAGACGGGGGCACTGAAGCTTTCTTT.

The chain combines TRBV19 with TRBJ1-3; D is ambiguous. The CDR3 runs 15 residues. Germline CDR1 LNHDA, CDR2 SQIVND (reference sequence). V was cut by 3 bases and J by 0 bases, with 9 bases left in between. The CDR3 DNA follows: TGTGCCAGTAGTATTGGGGAGAGCTCTGGAAACACCATATATTTT. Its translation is CASSIGESSGNTIYF.

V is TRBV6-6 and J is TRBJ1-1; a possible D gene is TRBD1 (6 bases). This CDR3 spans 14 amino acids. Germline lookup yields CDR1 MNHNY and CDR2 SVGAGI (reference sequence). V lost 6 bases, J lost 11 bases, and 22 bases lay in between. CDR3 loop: CASSHLQGRGLAFF. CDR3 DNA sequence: TGTGCCAGCAGCCACCTACAGGGTAGAGGGTTGGCTTTCTTT.

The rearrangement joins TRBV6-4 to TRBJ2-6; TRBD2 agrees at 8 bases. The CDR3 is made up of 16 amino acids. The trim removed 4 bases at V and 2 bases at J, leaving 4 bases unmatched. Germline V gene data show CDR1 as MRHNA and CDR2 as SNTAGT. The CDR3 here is CASSVGREAGANVLTF. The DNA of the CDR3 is TGTGCCAGCAGTGTCGGGAGGGAAGCTGGGGCCAACGTCCTGACTTTC.

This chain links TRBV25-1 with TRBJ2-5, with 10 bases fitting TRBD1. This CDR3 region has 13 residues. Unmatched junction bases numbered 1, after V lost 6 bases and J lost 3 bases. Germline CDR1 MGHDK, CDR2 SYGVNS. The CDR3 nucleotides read TGTGCCAGCAGGACAGGGGGCGAAGAGACCCAGTACTTC. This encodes CASRTGGEETQYF.

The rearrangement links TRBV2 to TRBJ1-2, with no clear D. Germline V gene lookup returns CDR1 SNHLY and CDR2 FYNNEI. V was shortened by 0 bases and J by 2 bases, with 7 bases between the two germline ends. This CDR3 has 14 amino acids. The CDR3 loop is CASSEAPVNYGYTF. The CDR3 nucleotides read TGTGCCAGCAGTGAAGCGCCAGTCAACTATGGCTACACCTTC.

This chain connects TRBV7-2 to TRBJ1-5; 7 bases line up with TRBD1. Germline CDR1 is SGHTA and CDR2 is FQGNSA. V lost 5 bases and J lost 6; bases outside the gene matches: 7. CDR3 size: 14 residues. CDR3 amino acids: CASSPDRAGQPQHF. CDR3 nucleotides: TGTGCCAGCAGCCCCGACAGGGCAGGTCAGCCCCAGCATTTT. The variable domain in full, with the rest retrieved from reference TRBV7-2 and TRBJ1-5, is GAGVSQSPSNKVTEKGKDVELRCDPISGHTALYWYRQSLGQGLEFLIYFQGNSAPDKSGLPSDRFSAERTGGSVSTLTIQRTQQEDSAVYLCASSPDRAGQPQHFGDGTRLSIL.

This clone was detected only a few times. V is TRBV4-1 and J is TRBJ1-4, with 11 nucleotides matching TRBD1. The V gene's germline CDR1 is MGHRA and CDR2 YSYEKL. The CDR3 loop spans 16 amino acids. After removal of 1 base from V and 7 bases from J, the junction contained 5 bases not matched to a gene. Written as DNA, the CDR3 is TGCGCCAGCAGCCAAGGGGGGACAGGGGGAAGTGAAAAACTGTTTTTT. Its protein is CASSQGGTGGSEKLFF.

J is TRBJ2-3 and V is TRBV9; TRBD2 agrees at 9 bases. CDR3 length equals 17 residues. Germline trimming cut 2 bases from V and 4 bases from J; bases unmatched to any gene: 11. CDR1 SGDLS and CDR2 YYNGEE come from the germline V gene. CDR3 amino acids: CASSVIDGGGAADTQYF. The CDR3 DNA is TGTGCCAGCAGCGTTATCGATGGCGGGGGGGCGGCAGATACGCAGTATTTT.

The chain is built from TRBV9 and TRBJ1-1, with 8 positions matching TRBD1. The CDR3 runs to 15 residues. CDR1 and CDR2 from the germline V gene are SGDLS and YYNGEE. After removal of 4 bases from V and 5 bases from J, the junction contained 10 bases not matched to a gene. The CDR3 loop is CASSTGGSPGTEAFF. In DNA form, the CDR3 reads TGTGCCAGCAGCACAGGGGGGAGTCCTGGAACTGAAGCTTTCTTT.

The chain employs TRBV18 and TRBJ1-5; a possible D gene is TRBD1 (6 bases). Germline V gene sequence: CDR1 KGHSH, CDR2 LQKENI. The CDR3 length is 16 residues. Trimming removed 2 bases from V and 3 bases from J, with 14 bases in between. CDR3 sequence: CASSPIPGQVNQPQHF. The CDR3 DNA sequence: TGTGCCAGCTCACCAATCCCGGGACAAGTCAATCAGCCCCAGCATTTT. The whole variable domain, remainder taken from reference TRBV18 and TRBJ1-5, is NAGVMQNPRHLVRRRGQEARLRCSPMKGHSHVYWYRQLPEEGLKFMVYLQKENIIDESGMPKERFSAEFPKEGPSILRIQQVVRGDSAAYFCASSPIPGQVNQPQHFGDGTRLSIL.

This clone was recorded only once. The DNA of the CDR3 is TGTGCCAGCAGCCAAGTTGTAATCGGCGGGGGGGCCTTGAATGAGCAGTTCTTC. As protein: CASSQVVIGGGALNEQFF. This chain connects TRBV14 to TRBJ2-1; the match to TRBD2 covers 9 bases. Germline assignment: CDR1 SGHDN and CDR2 FVKESK. The CDR3 sequence is 18 residues long. The V segment lost 1 base and the J segment 7 bases; nucleotides outside the gene matches: 14.

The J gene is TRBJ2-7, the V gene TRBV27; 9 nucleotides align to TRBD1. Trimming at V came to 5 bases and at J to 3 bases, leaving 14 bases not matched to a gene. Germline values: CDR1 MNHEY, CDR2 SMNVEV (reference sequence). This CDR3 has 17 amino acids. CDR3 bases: TGTGCCAGCAGTCCGAGGGGGGGACAGGGTAATTTCTACGAGCAGTACTTC. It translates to CASSPRGGQGNFYEQYF.

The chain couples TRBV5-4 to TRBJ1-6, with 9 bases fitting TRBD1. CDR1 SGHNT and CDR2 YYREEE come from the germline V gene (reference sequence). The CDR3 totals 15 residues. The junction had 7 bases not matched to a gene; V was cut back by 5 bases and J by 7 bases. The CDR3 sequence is CASSSPGQGNSPLHF. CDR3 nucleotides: TGTGCCAGCAGTTCCCCGGGACAGGGAAATTCACCCCTCCACTTT.

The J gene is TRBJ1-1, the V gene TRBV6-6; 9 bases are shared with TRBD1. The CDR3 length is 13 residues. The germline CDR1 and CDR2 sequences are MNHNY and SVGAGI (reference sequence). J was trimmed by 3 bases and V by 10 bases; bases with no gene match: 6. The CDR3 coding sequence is TGTGCCACCTTAGGGGACAGGGACACTGAAGCTTTCTTT. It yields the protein CATLGDRDTEAFF.

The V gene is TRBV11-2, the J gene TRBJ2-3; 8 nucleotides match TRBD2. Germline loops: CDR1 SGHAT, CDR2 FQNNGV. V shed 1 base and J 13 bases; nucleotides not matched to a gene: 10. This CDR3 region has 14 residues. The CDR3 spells CASSLAGTRSREYF. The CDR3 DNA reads TGTGCCAGCAGCTTAGCTGGGACTAGGAGTCGTGAGTATTTT.

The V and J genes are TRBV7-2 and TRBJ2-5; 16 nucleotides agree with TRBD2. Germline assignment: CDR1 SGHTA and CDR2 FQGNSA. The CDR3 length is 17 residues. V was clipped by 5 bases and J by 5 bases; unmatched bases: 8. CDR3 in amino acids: CASSPVGTSGGAETQYF. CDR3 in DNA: TGTGCCAGCAGCCCTGTTGGGACTAGCGGGGGGGCCGAGACCCAGTACTTC.

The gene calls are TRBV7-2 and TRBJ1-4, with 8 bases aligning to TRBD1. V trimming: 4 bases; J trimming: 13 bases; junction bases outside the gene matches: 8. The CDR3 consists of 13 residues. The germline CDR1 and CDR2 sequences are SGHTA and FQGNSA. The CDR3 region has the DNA TGTGCCAGCAGCTCTCAGACAGGGGACCGACTGTTTTTT. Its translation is CASSSQTGDRLFF.